This T cell receptor beta chain was profiled in a study of blood T cells in healthy people across ages. Study outcomes and limitations: A strong correlation was seen between TCR beta diversity and naive T cell percentage.

In germline, CDR1 is ENHRY, CDR2 SYGVKD. V gave up 0 bases and J gave up 5 bases; unmatched junction bases: 2. This CDR3 contains 16 residues. A sample-barcoded 5' primer and a J-beta primer mix were used in a second PCR of roughly 6 to 12 cycles. A single record per CDR3 protein comes from TCRdb applying MiXCR to the 5' RACE reads. The table has about 630,000 distinct CDR3 sequences, more than 20% seen once; the top ten hold 3% to 4%. The amount of total RNA extracted per sample was at least 5.5 micrograms. Concerning this clonotype: The antigen is undetermined.

The sequence was obtained from a man between 70 and 80 years old in good health. The sample consisted of blood. This chain links TRBV10-3 with TRBJ2-4; TRBD2 agrees at 12 bases. Here the CDR3 DNA reads TGTGCCATCAGTGAGTCACTAGCGGGAGGACAAAACATTCAGTACTTC. Encoded protein: CAISESLAGGQNIQYF.